This TCR beta chain was found in a study of spatial heterogeneity in lung cancer. Study details: The average count in raw reads for each unique TCR and UMI combination exceeded 9.5 appearances. Study-wide results and limits: At tumor resection, ubiquitous expanded TCRs were detected in blood more often than later.

Time point described: sample taken at primary tumor resection. Frozen PBMC, nontumor lung or tumor provided whole RNA, which was sequenced unsorted. The donors were fewer than 80 patients with non-small cell lung cancer that was early-stage and untreated. The study tagged each TCR cDNA molecule with a unique molecular identifier. Using its own MiXCR run on the 5' RACE reads, TCRdb lists one record per CDR3 protein. Found here are tens of thousands of distinct CDR3 sequences, around 12% of them singletons; the top ten hold about 4.6%. This clonotype showed up many times. The antigen remains undetermined. The origin of this receptor is a male donor with early-stage non-small cell lung cancer. Material: PBMCs, obtained at surgery.

In nucleotides, the CDR3 is TGTGCCAGCTCACCACTTCCACAGGGGGCTGGGGAGACCCAGTACTTC. This sequence encodes CASSPLPQGAGETQYF. The gene calls are TRBV18 and TRBJ2-5; 9 nucleotides align to TRBD1. The CDR3 runs to 16 residues. Germline CDR1 reads KGHSH; CDR2 reads LQKENI. Trimming at V came to 1 base and at J to 5 bases, leaving 8 bases not matched to a gene. Looking up the rest from reference TRBV18 and TRBJ2-5 gives the full variable domain: NAGVMQNPRHLVRRRGQEARLRCSPMKGHSHVYWYRQLPEEGLKFMVYLQKENIIDESGMPKERFSAEFPKEGPSILRIQQVVRGDSAAYFCASSPLPQGAGETQYFGPGTRLLVL.